The 25 T cell receptor beta chains below all came from one sample that was sequenced in a study of blood T cell repertoires in COVID-19. Profiling relied on immunoSEQ multiplex PCR, and the TCRdb table lists in-frame clones only, not all of them. The table lists 70,000 to 90,000 clones, about four fifths of them singletons. Material for sequencing was peripheral blood. Source of these receptors: a human donor in a cohort sampled during active COVID-19.

V usage is TRBV6-5 and J usage is TRBJ2-7; 9 bases line up with TRBD1. Per germline, CDR1 MNHEY and CDR2 SVGAGI. The CDR3 runs 14 residues. V was clipped by 6 bases and J by 3 bases; unmatched bases: 6. The CDR3 nucleotides read TGTGCCAGCAGAATGACAGGGGGGCACTACGAGCAGTACTTC. Amino acid sequence: CASRMTGGHYEQYF.

This chain joins TRBV19 and TRBJ2-3; 8 bases are a match to TRBD2. The CDR3 is 16 amino acids. Germline V gene sequence: CDR1 LNHDA, CDR2 SQIVND (reference sequence). J lost 4 bases, V lost 5 bases, and 11 bases had no gene match. The CDR3 DNA follows: TGTGCCAGTAGTGGGGTCTCAGCGGGAGCCGCAGATACGCAGTATTTT. This translates into CASSGVSAGAADTQYF. Full variable domain (rest looked up from reference TRBV19 and TRBJ2-3): DGGITQSPKYLFRKEGQNVTLSCEQNLNHDAMYWYRQDPGQGLRLIYYSQIVNDFQKGDIAEGYSVSREKKESFPLTVTSAQKNPTAFYLCASSGVSAGAADTQYFGPGTRLTVL.

Details on this clone: Germline is not matched at one junction end, which may reflect a read error. This rearrangement joins TRBV7-9 to TRBJ2-2; 8 bases line up with TRBD1. This CDR3 comprises 12 residues. Looked up from germline, CDR1 is SEHNR and CDR2 is FQNEAQ (reference sequence). CDR3 nucleotide sequence: TGTGCCAGCAGCTGGACAGGGTCGGAGTTGTTTTTT. Residues: CASSWTGSELFF. Full variable domain (outside the CDR3, taken from reference TRBV7-9 and TRBJ2-2): DTGVSQNPRHKITKRGQNVTFRCDPISEHNRLYWYRQTLGQGPEFLTYFQNEAQLEKSRLLSDRFSAERPKGSFSTLEIQRTEQGDSAMYLCASSWTGSELFFGEGSRLTVL.

In its sample, this clone was seen a few times. This rearrangement joins TRBV4-1 to TRBJ2-3; D possibly corresponds to TRBD1 (5 bases). Germline loops: CDR1 MGHRA, CDR2 YSYEKL. There are 17 residues in the CDR3. Trimming stripped 1 base from V and 7 bases from J, with 21 bases between. This CDR3 reads CASSQGEPQGLENTQYF. The CDR3 region has the DNA TGCGCCAGCAGCCAAGGCGAACCTCAGGGATTAGAAAATACGCAGTATTTT.

The chain joins TRBV18 to TRBJ2-1; TRBD2 agrees at 12 bases. The V segment lost 5 bases and the J segment 6 bases; nucleotides outside the gene matches: 5. The CDR3 is made up of 15 amino acids. CDR1 is KGHSH and CDR2 is LQKENI in the germline V gene. CDR3 sequence: CASSRTSGAFNEQFF. DNA of the CDR3: TGTGCCAGCTCAAGGACTAGCGGGGCTTTCAATGAGCAGTTCTTC.

This clone was seen only a few times. The genes are TRBV4-1 and TRBJ2-1, with TRBD1 matching over 8 bases. In germline, CDR1 is MGHRA, CDR2 YSYEKL. The J segment lost 9 bases and the V segment lost 0 bases, leaving 1 base of the junction unmatched. This CDR3 comprises 13 residues. In DNA form, the CDR3 reads TGCGCCAGCAGCCAAGATACAGGGGGTGAGCAGTTCTTC. Translated: CASSQDTGGEQFF.

This clone was found a few times. The rearrangement joins TRBV28 to TRBJ1-5, with a tentative D call TRBD1 (5 bases). V lost 2 bases to trimming and J lost 9 bases, with 11 bases between them. The CDR3 sequence is 13 residues long. The germline CDR1 and CDR2 sequences are MDHEN and SYDVKM. CDR3: CASSLTGTRPQHF. CDR3 sequence (DNA): TGTGCCAGCAGTTTAACAGGTACTCGGCCCCAGCATTTT.

CDR3 loop: CATSDSPGTSSRGVFGEQFF. The CDR3 bases are TGTGCCACCAGTGATTCCCCCGGGACTAGCTCGCGAGGGGTATTCGGTGAGCAGTTCTTC. V usage is TRBV24-1 and J usage is TRBJ2-1; 9 nucleotides agree with TRBD2. This CDR3 region has 20 residues. Germline CDR1 reads KGHDR; CDR2 reads SFDVKD. V was clipped by 2 bases and J by 9 bases; unmatched bases: 22.

This clone was found a few times. The rearrangement links TRBV10-3 to TRBJ1-5; 9 bases are shared with TRBD1. V lost 6 bases and J lost 3; bases outside the gene matches: 6. Germline V gene lookup returns CDR1 ENHRY and CDR2 SYGVKD. The CDR3 is 15 residues long. DNA of the CDR3: TGTGCCATCAGCCCGGACAGGGGTGACAATCAGCCCCAGCATTTT. Translation: CAISPDRGDNQPQHF.

The J gene is TRBJ2-2, the V gene TRBV5-1; 8 bases agree with TRBD1. CDR1 is SGHRS and CDR2 is YFSETQ in the germline V gene. V dropped 4 bases and J dropped 2; count of bases not matched to a gene: 4. This CDR3 is 15 amino acids long. The CDR3 sequence is CASSGGQANTGELFF. In DNA, the CDR3 is TGCGCCAGCAGCGGGGGACAGGCTAACACCGGGGAGCTGTTTTTT.

CDR3 DNA sequence: TGTGCCAGTAGCCCCGGGAAGGGCAGAGGGACTGAAGCTTTCTTT. Residues: CASSPGKGRGTEAFF. This chain links TRBV19 with TRBJ1-1; unclear D gene. The CDR3 has 15 residues. Germline assignment: CDR1 LNHDA and CDR2 SQIVND (reference sequence). V dropped 6 bases and J dropped 5 bases, with 19 bases sitting between them.

This clone was observed a single time. This chain uses TRBV19 with TRBJ1-5; D is perhaps TRBD1 (5 bases). V shed 10 bases and J shed 1 base, with 14 bases lying between them. Germline V CDR1 and CDR2: LNHDA, SQIVND (reference sequence). The length of the CDR3 is 14 residues. This CDR3 reads CATLEGLSNQPQHF. CDR3 in DNA: TGTGCCACCTTGGAGGGGCTGAGCAATCAGCCCCAGCATTTT.

This sequence joins TRBV27 and TRBJ2-1; 9 bases map to TRBD2. V was clipped by 1 base and J by 7 bases; unmatched bases: 11. Germline-derived CDR1 and CDR2 are MNHEY and SMNVEV (reference sequence). The CDR3 totals 17 residues. The CDR3 DNA reads TGTGCCAGCAGTTTATTTTTGCGGGAGGGCCAGGGTAATGAGCAGTTCTTC. It is translated as CASSLFLREGQGNEQFF.

This chain connects TRBV29-1 to TRBJ2-1, with 7 bases matching TRBD2. CDR3 length: 14 residues. Germline V lookup: CDR1 SQVTM, CDR2 ANQGSEA. Trimming at V came to 5 bases and at J to 0 bases, leaving 4 bases not matched to a gene. The CDR3 reads CSVLREGSYNEQFF. The CDR3, as DNA: TGCAGCGTTCTGAGGGAGGGCTCCTACAATGAGCAGTTCTTC.

This clone appeared a single time. The chain combines TRBV9 with TRBJ1-3, with 7 bases lining up with TRBD1. The CDR3 length is 15 residues. CDR1 is SGDLS, CDR2 YYNGEE, per germline. V was pared by 6 bases and J by 2 bases, with 8 bases of the junction left unmatched. CDR3 amino acids: CASTRGTAAGNTIYF. CDR3 in DNA: TGTGCCAGCACCCGAGGGACAGCCGCTGGAAACACCATATATTTT. The full variable domain, in which reference TRBV9 and TRBJ1-3 provide the parts outside the CDR3, is DSGVTQTPKHLITATGQRVTLRCSPRSGDLSVYWYQQSLDQGLQFLIQYYNGEERAKGNILERFSAQQFPDLHSELNLSSLELGDSALYFCASTRGTAAGNTIYFGEGSWLTVV.

This chain uses TRBV5-1 with TRBJ2-7; D is possibly TRBD2 (6 bases). Trimming removed 0 bases at V and 4 bases at J, with 11 bases between. There are 14 residues in the CDR3. Germline-derived CDR1 and CDR2 are SGHRS and YFSETQ. The CDR3 bases are TGCGCCAGCAGCTTGGAAGGAGGGATATACGAGCAGTACTTC. Translating gives CASSLEGGIYEQYF.

This clone turned up a few times. V gene TRBV28 combines with J gene TRBJ2-7; a weak D match, TRBD1 (5 bases). V was pared by 6 bases and J by 4 bases, with 13 bases between. The CDR3 covers 13 residues. Germline-derived CDR1 and CDR2 are MDHEN and SYDVKM. In DNA form, the CDR3 reads TGTGCCAGCAGGGTCAGGGTTGGGTACGAGCAGTACTTC. Translation gives CASRVRVGYEQYF.

This chain connects TRBV5-1 to TRBJ1-1; a weak D match, TRBD1 (6 bases). Trimming took 1 base from V and 7 from J, leaving 11 bases between them. CDR1 and CDR2 from the germline V gene are SGHRS and YFSETQ. CDR3 length: 13 amino acids. CDR3 nucleotides: TGCGCCAGCAGCTTGCGGGACACTTATGAAGCTTTCTTT. Translated, it gives CASSLRDTYEAFF.

The rearrangement uses TRBV12-3 or TRBV12-4 and TRBJ2-5; D perhaps matches TRBD2 (5 bases). Trimming left V 5 bases short and J 3 bases short, with 10 bases between. CDR3 length: 13 amino acids. The CDR3 region is CASSREGKETQYF. DNA for the CDR3: TGTGCCAGCAGTAGAGAGGGAAAAGAGACCCAGTACTTC.

The rearrangement uses TRBV23-1 and TRBJ1-5, with TRBD1 identical over 8 bases. TRBV23-1 is an ORF; its function is uncertain. The ends lost 7 bases at V and 2 bases at J; junction bases unmatched: 16. There are 18 residues in the CDR3. The CDR3 region is CASTFKGPTGEGNQPQHF. The CDR3, as DNA: TGCGCCAGCACCTTCAAGGGTCCGACAGGGGAGGGCAATCAGCCCCAGCATTTT.

V and J are TRBV3-1 (or the pseudogene TRBV3-2) and TRBJ1-1; D unresolved. The V end was cut by 4 bases, the J end by 2 bases, with 11 bases between. Germline V gene sequence: CDR1 LGHDT, CDR2 YNNKEL (reference sequence). This CDR3 contains 14 residues. The CDR3 loop is CASSLSPGNTEAFF. CDR3 in DNA: TGTGCCAGCAGCCTCTCGCCGGGAAACACTGAAGCTTTCTTT.

The chain carries TRBV7-6 and TRBJ2-5; 11 positions agree with TRBD2. The trim removed 2 bases at V and 5 bases at J, leaving 4 bases unmatched. Per the germline V gene, CDR1 is SGHVS and CDR2 is FNYEAQ. The CDR3 is 15 amino acids. The CDR3 spells CASSLIAGGPETQYF. CDR3 in DNA: TGTGCCAGCAGCTTAATAGCGGGGGGGCCGGAGACCCAGTACTTC.

This clone was detected only once. V usage is TRBV5-1 and J usage is TRBJ2-1; a possible D gene is TRBD1 (5 bases). From germline, CDR1 is SGHRS and CDR2 YFSETQ. V lost 3 bases to trimming and J lost 2 bases, with 12 bases between them. This CDR3 has 15 residues. The CDR3 reads CASSSRVGAYNEQFF. The CDR3 DNA follows: TGCGCCAGCAGCTCCCGGGTAGGGGCCTACAATGAGCAGTTCTTC.

The rearrangement links TRBV5-1 to TRBJ2-3; 10 bases fit TRBD1. Germline V lookup: CDR1 SGHRS, CDR2 YFSETQ. V lost 4 bases to trimming and J lost 11 bases; unmatched junction nucleotides: 13. This CDR3 is built from 15 residues. The CDR3: CASSDDRGLGLGQYF. CDR3 nucleotides: TGCGCCAGCAGCGATGACAGGGGGCTAGGGTTAGGGCAGTATTTT.

This clone was picked up one time. CDR3: CASSLAFWAGGAGTEAFF. CDR3 bases: TGTGCCAGCAGCTTGGCCTTTTGGGCGGGGGGCGCAGGAACTGAAGCTTTCTTT. This chain uses TRBV5-5 with TRBJ1-1, with D maybe TRBD1 (6 bases). Looked up from germline, CDR1 is SGHKS and CDR2 is YYEKEE (reference sequence). This CDR3 comprises 18 residues. V shed 0 bases and J shed 5 bases, with 23 bases lying between them. Based on the CDR3 plus reference TRBV5-5 and TRBJ1-1, the full variable domain is DAGVTQSPTHLIKTRGQQVTLRCSPISGHKSVSWYQQVLGQGPQFIFQYYEKEERGRGNFPDRFSARQFPNYSSELNVNALLLGDSALYLCASSLAFWAGGAGTEAFFGQGTRLTVV.